These 12 T cell receptor beta chains share one sample of origin, sequenced in a study of T cell repertoires in cytomegalovirus infection. From the reads, TCRdb called clonotypes with MiXCR, one entry per CDR3 protein. The sample records about 350,000 distinct CDR3 sequences, roughly 36% being singletons. Their cognate antigens are unknown. The input for sequencing was cultured PBMCs, taken from culture after CMV antigen stimulation. These receptor sequences come from a human donor in good health (CMV status not recorded). Some clones in this sample may be carry-over from other donors' samples.

J is TRBJ1-1 and V is TRBV7-9; D gene ambiguous. Trimming pared 5 bases from V and 3 bases from J, leaving 13 bases between. Germline CDR1 reads SEHNR; CDR2 reads FQNEAQ (reference sequence). CDR3 length: 14 amino acids. CDR3 DNA: TGTGCCAGCAGCCCTCGGGCCGGGGACACTGAAGCTTTCTTT. It is translated as CASSPRAGDTEAFF.

The chain employs TRBV7-2 and TRBJ2-3, with TRBD2 as a possible D gene (5 bases). The CDR3 is 13 residues long. The V and J ends lost 5 bases and 10 bases respectively, with 16 bases between them. Looked up from germline, CDR1 is SGHTA and CDR2 is FQGNSA. CDR3 in DNA: TGTGCCAGCAGCGCACTCGGGGAATTTGCGCAGTATTTT. This encodes CASSALGEFAQYF.

In this sample, this clonotype turned up a few times. This chain uses TRBV4-1 with TRBJ1-5; 7 positions agree with TRBD1. CDR3 size: 17 residues. V lost 0 bases, J lost 5 bases, and 10 bases stayed unmatched. Germline V gene data show CDR1 as MGHRA and CDR2 as YSYEKL. CDR3 coding DNA: TGCGCCAGCAGCCAAGATGGAGGGGGCAGGGGGGATCAGCCCCAGCATTTT. This gives the protein CASSQDGGGRGDQPQHF.

The chain joins TRBV10-3 to TRBJ2-5; tentatively, D is TRBD1 (6 bases). This CDR3 is built from 13 residues. Germline V gene sequence: CDR1 ENHRY, CDR2 SYGVKD. Deletions cut 10 bases from V and 4 bases from J, with 16 bases between. The CDR3 loop reads CATSGQSGETQYF. As DNA, the CDR3 is TGTGCCACCTCGGGACAAAGCGGAGAGACCCAGTACTTC.

This clonotype was counted between two and nine times. The V gene is TRBV7-2, the J gene TRBJ2-3; 14 nucleotides line up with TRBD2. The CDR3 runs to 19 residues. After removal of 5 bases from V and 4 bases from J, the junction contained 14 bases not matched to a gene. Germline V gene data show CDR1 as SGHTA and CDR2 as FQGNSA. Here the CDR3 DNA reads TGTGCCAGCAGCCCTAGGGGCCGACTAGCGGGAGGGTTAGCAGATACGCAGTATTTT. It specifies CASSPRGRLAGGLADTQYF.

V is TRBV19 and J is TRBJ2-1; TRBD1 matches 7 bases. Germline assignment: CDR1 LNHDA and CDR2 SQIVND (reference sequence). This CDR3 is built from 14 residues. V lost 2 bases, J lost 4 bases, and 2 bases stayed unmatched. CDR3 loop: CASSIPGQYNEQFF. Written as DNA, the CDR3 is TGTGCCAGTAGTATACCGGGACAGTACAATGAGCAGTTCTTC.

The V gene is TRBV27, the J gene TRBJ2-5; unclear D gene. The V end was cut by 2 bases, the J end by 5 bases, with 9 bases between. Germline CDR1 is MNHEY and CDR2 is SMNVEV (reference sequence). The CDR3 is 13 residues long. CDR3 sequence: CASSLIGSETQYF. CDR3 coding DNA: TGTGCCAGCAGTTTAATCGGTTCCGAGACCCAGTACTTC.

The chain employs TRBV6-5 and TRBJ2-5; 7 bases line up with TRBD2. Germline CDR1 and CDR2: MNHEY and SVGAGI. CDR3 length equals 13 residues. J gave up 9 bases and V 5 bases, and 9 bases lay outside the gene matches. CDR3 protein: CASSSLGGGAQYF. The CDR3 DNA reads as TGTGCCAGCAGTAGCCTGGGGGGGGGAGCCCAGTACTTC.

The genes are TRBV2 and TRBJ1-1; unclear D gene. The CDR3 has 12 residues. V lost 7 bases, J lost 9 bases, and 15 bases lay in between. CDR1 is SNHLY and CDR2 is FYNNEI in the germline V gene. The CDR3 sequence is CASKEGWTKAFF. In DNA, the CDR3 is TGTGCCAGCAAGGAGGGTTGGACCAAAGCTTTCTTT.

V gene TRBV7-9 combines with J gene TRBJ2-7; 7 bases are shared with TRBD1. The CDR3 has 13 residues. The germline V gene encodes CDR1 SEHNR and CDR2 FQNEAQ (reference sequence). V lost 5 bases, J lost 9 bases, and 10 bases stayed unmatched. This chain's CDR3 is CASSPDRRPWQYF. The CDR3 DNA reads as TGTGCCAGCAGCCCGGACAGGCGCCCTTGGCAGTACTTC. Together with reference TRBV7-9 and TRBJ2-7, the CDR3 gives the full variable domain: DTGVSQNPRHKITKRGQNVTFRCDPISEHNRLYWYRQTLGQGPEFLTYFQNEAQLEKSRLLSDRFSAERPKGSFSTLEIQRTEQGDSAMYLCASSPDRRPWQYFGPGTRLTVT.

V gene TRBV5-6 combines with J gene TRBJ2-2, with D perhaps matching TRBD2 (6 bases). The CDR3 runs 17 residues. Germline CDR1 is SGHDT and CDR2 is YYEEEE. V was shortened by 2 bases and J by 2 bases, with 16 bases between the two germline ends. The CDR3 loop reads CASSFRESGANTGELFF. The DNA for the CDR3 is TGTGCCAGCAGCTTCCGGGAGTCCGGAGCTAACACCGGGGAGCTGTTTTTT. The full variable domain, with the rest looked up from reference TRBV5-6 and TRBJ2-2, is DAGVTQSPTHLIKTRGQQVTLRCSPKSGHDTVSWYQQALGQGPQFIFQYYEEEERQRGNFPDRFSGHQFPNYSSELNVNALLLGDSALYLCASSFRESGANTGELFFGEGSRLTVL.

In its sample, this clonotype was seen a few times. The chain recombines TRBV7-3 with TRBJ2-5, with 12 bases aligning to TRBD2. Germline V gene sequence: CDR1 SGHTA, CDR2 FQGTGA. CDR3 length: 16 amino acids. Trimming removed 5 bases from V and 2 bases from J; junction bases left unmatched: 6. The chain's CDR3 is CASSPGTSGYQETQYF. The DNA for the CDR3 is TGTGCCAGCAGCCCGGGGACTAGCGGGTATCAAGAGACCCAGTACTTC.